This TCR beta chain was identified during a study of blood T cell repertoires in COVID-19. The CDR3 spans 14 residues. Trimming at V came to 7 bases and at J to 2 bases, leaving 7 bases not matched to a gene. From germline, CDR1 is KGHDR and CDR2 SFDVKD. In the source study's methods: The authors estimated nucleated cell counts from reference gene primer amplification. Produced via immunoSEQ multiplex PCR; TCRdb's table is partial and in-frame only. V and J calls and clone size are those listed in that table; D and trimming were worked out from the DNA. This sample has about 100,000 clones, with around four fifths found just once.

The sequencing sample was made of peripheral blood. The TCR comes from a man aged 45-60 years with active or convalescent COVID-19. V and J are TRBV24-1 and TRBJ2-7; 7 nucleotides match TRBD1. The DNA of the CDR3 is TGTGCCACCAGCCCCGGGACAGACCCCTACGAGCAGTACTTC. It translates to CATSPGTDPYEQYF.